The rows below give T cell receptor beta chains drawn from one sample of a study of blood T cell repertoires in COVID-19. Libraries were prepared by immunoSEQ multiplex PCR; TCRdb keeps only in-frame clonotypes and omits some of them. The sample has approximately 170,000 clones, approximately 84% seen once; the top ten hold 6% to 9%. The specimen sequenced was peripheral blood. All receptors come from a man aged 35-49 years who had recovered from COVID-19. Each CDR3 is given with its conserved first and last residue. The D gene is left open where the match is weak.

CASSLAVNLGRWEQYF TGTGCCAGCAGCTTAGCGGTTAATTTAGGGAGATGGGAGCAGTACTTC TRBV7-9 . TRBJ2-7
CASSLGAGEQFF TGTGCCAGCAGCTTAGGTGCAGGGGAGCAGTTCTTC TRBV7-9 . TRBJ2-1
CASSIRRGANYEQYF TGTGCCAGTAGTATACGCCGGGGGGCTAACTACGAGCAGTACTTC TRBV19 . TRBJ2-7
CASSPGQGSVEETQYF TGTGCCAGCAGCCCCGGACAGGGGAGTGTCGAAGAGACCCAGTACTTC TRBV11-3 TRBD1 TRBJ2-5
CASSLGQRGETQYF TGTGCCAGCAGCTTGGGACAGCGGGGGGAGACCCAGTACTTC TRBV5-4 TRBD2 TRBJ2-5
CASSLAAYQETQYF TGTGCCAGCAGTTTAGCGGCGTACCAAGAGACCCAGTACTTC TRBV6-5 . TRBJ2-5
CASSYDMGTYGYTF TGTGCCAGCAGTTACGATATGGGGACTTATGGCTACACCTTC TRBV6-2/TRBV6-3 . TRBJ1-2
CASSERASGGACKSYEQYF TGCGCCAGCAGTGAACGGGCTAGCGGGGGGGCCTGTAAAAGCTACGAGCAGTACTTC TRBV10-1 TRBD2 TRBJ2-7
CASSLRTGNYGYTF TGTGCCAGCAGCTTGAGGACAGGAAACTATGGCTACACCTTC TRBV5-5 TRBD1 TRBJ1-2
CASSYGGGSYNEQFF TGTGCCAGCAGTTACGGCGGGGGGTCCTACAATGAGCAGTTCTTC TRBV6-5 TRBD2 TRBJ2-1
CASRGSEQFF TGTGCCAGCAGGGGCAGTGAGCAGTTCTTC TRBV2 . TRBJ2-1
CASSATGLVSTGELFF TGTGCCAGCAGCGCGACAGGGCTTGTTAGCACCGGGGAGCTGTTTTTT TRBV9 TRBD1 TRBJ2-2
CASSLGQSERGEAFF TGTGCCAGCAGCTTAGGCCAGTCCGAACGAGGAGAAGCTTTCTTT TRBV13 . TRBJ1-1
CACGQTQETQYF TGTGCCTGCGGACAGACCCAAGAGACCCAGTACTTC TRBV19 . TRBJ2-5